This T cell receptor (beta chain) was found in a study of CXCR3 chemokines and chemotherapy response in bladder cancer. In germline, CDR1 is SNHLY, CDR2 FYNNEI. The CDR3 is 13 residues long. The V segment lost 4 bases and the J segment 12 bases; nucleotides outside the gene matches: 10. One entry per CDR3 protein results from TCRdb running MiXCR on the PCR reads. Found here are 8,000 or so distinct CDR3 sequences, 10% to 15% of them singletons; the top ten hold approximately 16%. The sample here was taken from a patient whose treatment included neoadjuvant chemotherapy. V and J are TRBV2 and TRBJ1-1; 8 nucleotides agree with TRBD1. This receptor was taken from a human donor with bladder cancer that responded to neoadjuvant chemotherapy. The CDR3: CASSGGQGKRPFF. DNA for the CDR3: TGTGCCAGCAGTGGTGGACAGGGCAAGAGACCTTTCTTT.